Presented here are 30 T cell receptor beta chains from one specimen sequenced in a study of lymphopenia after photon versus proton radiotherapy. Profiling relied on immunoSEQ multiplex PCR, and the TCRdb table lists in-frame clones only, not all of them. The table lists roughly 63,000 clones, around 84% of them singletons. Sequences were derived from peripheral blood, sampled from a patient treated with proton-based radiotherapy. The receptors originated from a man in his 60s with pancreatic cancer.

This sequence joins TRBV9 and TRBJ2-3; 11 nucleotides align to TRBD2. The germline CDR1 and CDR2 sequences are SGDLS and YYNGEE. This CDR3 is 16 amino acids long. V lost 0 bases and J lost 3; bases outside the gene matches: 3. CDR3 protein: CASSVGLAGLTDTQYF. The CDR3 bases are TGTGCCAGCAGCGTAGGACTAGCGGGACTAACAGATACGCAGTATTTT.

The V and J genes are TRBV28 and TRBJ1-5; the D gene is possibly TRBD1 (5 bases). The V gene lost 5 bases and the J gene lost 7 bases, with 18 bases spanning the gap. This CDR3 has 15 residues. Germline assignment: CDR1 MDHEN and CDR2 SYDVKM. CDR3 sequence reads: CASSLGGVRVQPQHF. CDR3 sequence (DNA): TGTGCCAGCAGTCTAGGAGGGGTCAGGGTGCAGCCCCAGCATTTT.

V gene TRBV5-6 combines with J gene TRBJ2-7; perhaps TRBD1 as D (5 bases). The CDR3 sequence is 16 residues long. V lost 4 bases and J 4 bases, leaving 21 bases between the germline ends. Germline V gene sequence: CDR1 SGHDT, CDR2 YYEEEE. The CDR3 region has the DNA TGTGCCAGCAGCAGTCGTAGGGGCGAGATTTTATACGAGCAGTACTTC. Amino acid sequence: CASSSRRGEILYEQYF.

This chain uses TRBV2 with TRBJ2-7, with TRBD2 matching over 12 bases. The CDR3 extends over 15 amino acids. Germline V gene data show CDR1 as SNHLY and CDR2 as FYNNEI. V gave up 4 bases and J gave up 3 bases; unmatched junction bases: 4. The CDR3 bases are TGTGCCAGCAGTGTTCAGACTAGCGGGAGCTACGAGCAGTACTTC. Amino acid sequence: CASSVQTSGSYEQYF.

The J gene is TRBJ1-2, the V gene TRBV7-9; D call uncertain. Trimming removed 1 base from V and 8 bases from J, with 11 bases in between. This CDR3 comprises 13 residues. Germline V gives CDR1 SEHNR, CDR2 FQNEAQ (reference sequence). The CDR3 nucleotides are TGTGCCAGCAGCTTAGGGGCCTCGGGAGGCTACACCTTC. Protein sequence: CASSLGASGGYTF. The entire variable domain, with the rest obtained from reference TRBV7-9 and TRBJ1-2, is as follows: DTGVSQNPRHKITKRGQNVTFRCDPISEHNRLYWYRQTLGQGPEFLTYFQNEAQLEKSRLLSDRFSAERPKGSFSTLEIQRTEQGDSAMYLCASSLGASGGYTFGSGTRLTVV.

In DNA, the CDR3 is TGTGCCAGCAACATCAGGAGGCAGCCCCAGCATTTT. This gives the protein CASNIRRQPQHF. V gene TRBV28 combines with J gene TRBJ1-5; D is unresolved. The CDR3 spans 12 residues. V lost 7 bases and J 7 bases, leaving 11 bases between the germline ends. Germline V gene sequence: CDR1 MDHEN, CDR2 SYDVKM. Together with reference TRBV28 and TRBJ1-5, the CDR3 gives the full variable domain: DVKVTQSSRYLVKRTGEKVFLECVQDMDHENMFWYRQDPGLGLRLIYFSYDVKMKEKGDIPEGYSVSREKKERFSLILESASTNQTSMYLCASNIRRQPQHFGDGTRLSIL.

V usage is TRBV7-3 and J usage is TRBJ2-7, with D tentatively TRBD2 (7 bases). V was trimmed by 4 bases and J by 2 bases, leaving 15 bases between them. Germline-derived CDR1 and CDR2 are SGHTA and FQGTGA. The CDR3 spans 15 residues. CDR3 nucleotides: TGTGCCAGCAGCTCGGGGGGCGGGAGCCCCTACGAGCAGTACTTC. Translating gives CASSSGGGSPYEQYF.

The chain uses TRBV11-1 and TRBJ2-3, with D maybe TRBD1 (5 bases). The germline V gene encodes CDR1 SGHAT and CDR2 FQDESV (reference sequence). V gave up 1 base and J gave up 0 bases, with 8 bases separating them. The CDR3 has 15 residues. CDR3 region: CASSLGGSSTDTQYF. The CDR3 nucleotides read TGTGCCAGCAGCTTAGGGGGCAGTAGCACAGATACGCAGTATTTT.

V usage is TRBV5-4 and J usage is TRBJ2-1, with TRBD2 identical over 8 bases. V was clipped by 4 bases and J by 8 bases; unmatched bases: 11. Germline values: CDR1 SGHNT, CDR2 YYREEE (reference sequence). This CDR3 comprises 15 residues. The CDR3 DNA sequence: TGTGCCAGCAGCATGGAAGGGACTAGGGGATATGAGCAGTTCTTC. This sequence encodes CASSMEGTRGYEQFF.

This clone is a singleton in its sample. CDR3 sequence: CASSLYGFANEQYF. CDR3 DNA: TGTGCCAGCAGCTTATATGGTTTCGCCAACGAGCAGTACTTC. This chain joins TRBV7-3 and TRBJ2-7; D unclear. The ends were cut back, 2 bases at V and 5 bases at J, with 13 bases in the middle. The CDR3 loop spans 14 amino acids. Germline loops: CDR1 SGHTA, CDR2 FQGTGA.

The rearrangement links TRBV7-9 to TRBJ2-3, with 7 bases matching TRBD2. This CDR3 contains 17 residues. Germline values: CDR1 SEHNR, CDR2 FQNEAQ (reference sequence). V lost 4 bases and J lost 3; bases outside the gene matches: 13. The CDR3 is CASSSPFAGASTDTQYF. CDR3 nucleotide sequence: TGTGCCAGCAGCTCCCCCTTCGCGGGAGCTTCGACAGATACGCAGTATTTT.

This clone was seen more than once but under ten times. The J gene is TRBJ2-7, the V gene TRBV21-1; the table calls TRBD2, which could not be checked here. TRBV21-1 is a listed pseudogene. The CDR3 is 14 amino acids. CDR3 nucleotide sequence: TGTGCCAGCAGCTCTGAGCGGAAGGCCTACGAGCAGTACTTC. Protein sequence: CASSSERKAYEQYF.

This sequence joins TRBV5-6 and TRBJ2-3; tentatively, D is TRBD2 (6 bases). This CDR3 contains 16 residues. Germline V gene sequence: CDR1 SGHDT, CDR2 YYEEEE. The V end was cut by 4 bases, the J end by 6 bases, with 21 bases between. The CDR3 loop is CASSPEGYSRVDTQYF. DNA of the CDR3: TGTGCCAGCAGCCCGGAGGGATACTCCCGCGTGGATACGCAGTATTTT. The full variable domain, completed using reference TRBV5-6 and TRBJ2-3, is DAGVTQSPTHLIKTRGQQVTLRCSPKSGHDTVSWYQQALGQGPQFIFQYYEEEERQRGNFPDRFSGHQFPNYSSELNVNALLLGDSALYLCASSPEGYSRVDTQYFGPGTRLTVL.

This chain connects TRBV11-3 to TRBJ1-1, with TRBD1 as a possible D gene (6 bases). Germline V CDR1 and CDR2: SGHNT, YENEEA. This CDR3 is built from 14 residues. Trimming cost V 5 bases and J 2 bases, with 12 bases left between them. DNA for the CDR3: TGTGCCAGCAGCCTCCGGACAGCAAACACTGAAGCTTTCTTT. Its protein product is CASSLRTANTEAFF.

The CDR3 coding sequence is TGTGCCAGCAGTTTATCCCAGGGGGCATCTCAGCCCCAGCATTTT. Protein product: CASSLSQGASQPQHF. This chain uses TRBV28 with TRBJ1-5, with 8 positions matching TRBD1. V trimming: 1 base; J trimming: 6 bases; junction bases outside the gene matches: 5. From germline, CDR1 is MDHEN and CDR2 SYDVKM. This CDR3 spans 15 amino acids. Full variable domain (remainder filled in from reference TRBV28 and TRBJ1-5): DVKVTQSSRYLVKRTGEKVFLECVQDMDHENMFWYRQDPGLGLRLIYFSYDVKMKEKGDIPEGYSVSREKKERFSLILESASTNQTSMYLCASSLSQGASQPQHFGDGTRLSIL.

This rearrangement joins TRBV4-1 to TRBJ1-2, with D possibly matching TRBD1 (6 bases). This CDR3 has 15 amino acids. The germline V and J ends were trimmed by 0 bases and 4 bases, with 12 bases remaining between them. Germline assignment: CDR1 MGHRA and CDR2 YSYEKL. This CDR3 reads CASSQEVRGSYGYTF. In nucleotides, the CDR3 is TGCGCCAGCAGCCAAGAGGTCAGGGGTTCCTATGGCTACACCTTC.

This clone appeared a single time. J is TRBJ1-2 and V is TRBV2; 8 nucleotides line up with TRBD1. This CDR3 has 15 amino acids. With V trimmed by 4 bases and J by 0 bases, 4 bases remained unmatched. CDR1 and CDR2 (germline): SNHLY, FYNNEI. The CDR3 bases are TGTGCCAGCAGTGGGCAGGGGGCGCCTAACTATGGCTACACCTTC. Residues: CASSGQGAPNYGYTF.

This chain joins TRBV2 and TRBJ1-5, with unresolved D. Germline loops: CDR1 SNHLY, CDR2 FYNNEI. The V end lost 6 bases, the J end lost 3 bases, and 15 bases lay between the germline ends. The CDR3 runs 15 residues. CDR3 loop: CASRSDSVPNQPQHF. CDR3 nucleotides: TGTGCCAGCAGATCCGATTCGGTTCCCAATCAGCCCCAGCATTTT.

The rearrangement uses TRBV19 and TRBJ1-5, with 7 bases identical to TRBD1. Germline V gene sequence: CDR1 LNHDA, CDR2 SQIVND (reference sequence). Losses at the gene ends were 4 bases for V and 4 bases for J; bases not matched to a gene: 10. The CDR3 has 16 amino acids. CDR3 region: CASSTLRQGLNQPQHF. In nucleotides, the CDR3 is TGTGCCAGTAGTACCCTTCGACAGGGTTTGAATCAGCCCCAGCATTTT.

Of note for this clone: The sample carries other DNA sequences with the same CDR3. CDR3 sequence reads: CASSLGGSGYNEQFF. The DNA of the CDR3 is TGTGCCAGCAGCTTAGGGGGTAGCGGGTACAATGAGCAGTTCTTC. The chain recombines TRBV7-2 with TRBJ2-1, with 7 bases identical to TRBD2. V dropped 1 base and J dropped 4; count of bases not matched to a gene: 4. Germline assignment: CDR1 SGHTA and CDR2 FQGNSA. The CDR3 covers 15 residues.

This sequence joins TRBV5-1 and TRBJ2-3, with TRBD1 as a possible D gene (5 bases). Trimming took off 3 bases at V and 0 bases at J, with 11 bases between the two ends. The germline gives CDR1 SGHRS, CDR2 YFSETQ. This CDR3 has 15 amino acids. The CDR3, as DNA: TGCGCCAGCAGCTCAACAGGTGCTAGCACAGATACGCAGTATTTT. Its protein is CASSSTGASTDTQYF.

This clone came up once. This chain uses TRBV28 with TRBJ2-7; D remains unclear. CDR3 length: 15 amino acids. V was shortened by 5 bases and J by 0 bases, with 14 bases between the two germline ends. CDR1 MDHEN and CDR2 SYDVKM come from the germline V gene. The CDR3: CASSLRVGSSYEQYF. The CDR3 coding sequence is TGTGCCAGCAGTCTCCGGGTCGGCAGCTCCTACGAGCAGTACTTC.

V usage is TRBV6-4 and J usage is TRBJ2-3; D not resolved. Germline V gene sequence: CDR1 MRHNA, CDR2 SNTAGT. The CDR3 is 14 amino acids. V lost 8 bases and J 3 bases, leaving 15 bases between the germline ends. CDR3 sequence (DNA): TGTGCCAGCGCCCCGGGCCAAACAACAGATACGCAGTATTTT. This codes for CASAPGQTTDTQYF.

The chain carries TRBV2 and TRBJ2-1, with no clear D. The CDR3 length is 12 residues. V shed 4 bases and J shed 6 bases, with 7 bases lying between them. The V gene's germline CDR1 is SNHLY and CDR2 FYNNEI. The CDR3 sequence: CASSGLSNEQFF. Written as DNA, the CDR3 is TGTGCCAGCAGTGGACTGTCCAATGAGCAGTTCTTC.

V usage is TRBV27 and J usage is TRBJ1-4; 8 positions agree with TRBD1. With V trimmed by 6 bases and J by 10 bases, 13 bases remained unmatched. The CDR3 sequence is 15 residues long. In germline, CDR1 is MNHEY, CDR2 SMNVEV (reference sequence). The CDR3 region has the DNA TGTGCCAGCAGGGATGGACAGGGAAGTAAGCCAAAACTGTTTTTT. Protein sequence: CASRDGQGSKPKLFF.

The chain joins TRBV5-1 to TRBJ1-2; D ambiguous. There are 13 residues in the CDR3. V gave up 4 bases and J gave up 2 bases, with 9 bases separating them. Germline V gives CDR1 SGHRS, CDR2 YFSETQ. The CDR3 DNA reads as TGCGCCAGCAGCGCGGACTGGAACTATGGCTACACCTTC. Residues: CASSADWNYGYTF. Filled out from reference TRBV5-1 and TRBJ1-2, the complete variable domain reads KAGVTQTPRYLIKTRGQQVTLSCSPISGHRSVSWYQQTPGQGLQFLFEYFSETQRNKGNFPGRFSGRQFSNSRSEMNVSTLELGDSALYLCASSADWNYGYTFGSGTRLTVV.

This clone was recorded once. The V gene is TRBV19, the J gene TRBJ2-1; unclear D gene. CDR3 length: 14 residues. Germline V gene sequence: CDR1 LNHDA, CDR2 SQIVND (reference sequence). V lost 5 bases and J lost 1, with 9 bases in between. Here the CDR3 DNA reads TGTGCCAGTAGTTCCCGGATATCCTACAATGAGCAGTTCTTC. Its translation is CASSSRISYNEQFF.

The gene calls are TRBV11-2 and TRBJ1-2, with D uncertain. This CDR3 spans 14 amino acids. The germline V gene encodes CDR1 SGHAT and CDR2 FQNNGV. V lost 0 bases to trimming and J lost 8 bases, with 13 bases between them. The CDR3: CASSLEGSLGGYTF. CDR3 nucleotide sequence: TGTGCCAGCAGCTTAGAAGGGTCGTTGGGAGGCTACACCTTC. The full variable domain, rest sourced from reference TRBV11-2 and TRBJ1-2, is EAGVAQSPRYKIIEKRQSVAFWCNPISGHATLYWYQQILGQGPKLLIQFQNNGVVDDSQLPKDRFSAERLKGVDSTLKIQPAKLEDSAVYLCASSLEGSLGGYTFGSGTRLTVV.

V is TRBV11-2 and J is TRBJ1-4; D not resolved. CDR1 is SGHAT, CDR2 FQNNGV, per germline. This CDR3 region has 12 residues. V gave up 5 bases and J gave up 6 bases, with 7 bases separating them. DNA for the CDR3: TGTGCCAGCAGCAAGTACGATGAAAAACTGTTTTTT. Its translation is CASSKYDEKLFF.

The chain employs TRBV7-9 and TRBJ2-2; 7 nucleotides match TRBD1. This CDR3 is built from 15 residues. The J segment lost 3 bases and the V segment lost 5 bases, leaving 6 bases of the junction unmatched. Germline CDR1 SEHNR, CDR2 FQNEAQ (reference sequence). The CDR3 nucleotides are TGTGCCAGCAGCCCCCGGACAGGATACACCGGGGAGCTGTTTTTT. Its protein product is CASSPRTGYTGELFF. The full variable domain, with the rest looked up from reference TRBV7-9 and TRBJ2-2, is DTGVSQNPRHKITKRGQNVTFRCDPISEHNRLYWYRQTLGQGPEFLTYFQNEAQLEKSRLLSDRFSAERPKGSFSTLEIQRTEQGDSAMYLCASSPRTGYTGELFFGEGSRLTVL.